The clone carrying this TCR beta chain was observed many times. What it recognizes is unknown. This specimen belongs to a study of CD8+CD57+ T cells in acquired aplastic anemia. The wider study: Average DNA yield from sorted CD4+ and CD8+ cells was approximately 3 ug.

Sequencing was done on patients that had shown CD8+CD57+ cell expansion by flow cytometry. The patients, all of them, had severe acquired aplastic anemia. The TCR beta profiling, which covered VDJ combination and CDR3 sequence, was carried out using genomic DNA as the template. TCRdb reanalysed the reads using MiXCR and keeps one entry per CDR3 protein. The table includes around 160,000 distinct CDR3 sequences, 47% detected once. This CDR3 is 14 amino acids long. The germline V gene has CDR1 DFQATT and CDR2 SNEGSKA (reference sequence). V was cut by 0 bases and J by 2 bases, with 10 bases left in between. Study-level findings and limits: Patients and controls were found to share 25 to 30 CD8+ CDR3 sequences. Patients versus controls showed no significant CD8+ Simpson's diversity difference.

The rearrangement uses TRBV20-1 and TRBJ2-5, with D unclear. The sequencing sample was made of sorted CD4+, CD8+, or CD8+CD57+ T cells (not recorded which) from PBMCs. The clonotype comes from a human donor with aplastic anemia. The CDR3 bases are TGCAGTGCTAGAGATGTCCACCTGCAAGAGACCCAGTACTTC. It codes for CSARDVHLQETQYF.